This TCR beta chain stems from a study of T cell repertoires in cytomegalovirus infection. Study summary: Indicated by public TCR beta signatures were CMV infection and matching HLA type.

There are a few counts of this clonotype. The antigen is undetermined. In TCRdb, the reads were re-called with MiXCR into one record per CDR3 protein. Here the sample spans hundreds of thousands of distinct CDR3 sequences, roughly 20% being singletons. Notes on the study in general: Frequencies of public TCR beta families were cumulated, and this identified carriers of CMV plus the relevant HLA. In two of eight donors, the top clonotype was HLA-C-restricted CMV-specific.

Specimen: PBMCs. This receptor was identified in a human donor in good health (CMV status not recorded). Some clones in this sample may be carry-over from other donors' samples.

DNA of the CDR3: TGTGCCAGCAGTACTCTGGGTACAGATACGCAGTATTTT. It translates to CASSTLGTDTQYF. This chain connects TRBV14 to TRBJ2-3; D remains unclear. CDR1 SGHDN and CDR2 FVKESK come from the germline V gene. Trimming took 6 bases from V and 3 from J, leaving 10 bases between them. This CDR3 has 13 amino acids. The complete variable domain, with remaining parts taken from reference TRBV14 and TRBJ2-3, reads EAGVTQFPSHSVIEKGQTVTLRCDPISGHDNLYWYRRVMGKEIKFLLHFVKESKQDESGMPNNRFLAERTGGTYSTLKVQPAELEDSGVYFCASSTLGTDTQYFGPGTRLTVL.